This T cell receptor (beta chain) was captured in a study of regulatory T cells in long-lasting Graves disease. There are many counts of this clonotype. Germline loops: CDR1 MDHEN, CDR2 SYDVKM. V lost 3 bases and J lost 8, with 13 bases in between. There are 14 residues in the CDR3. Both iRepertoire HTBI primers and Arm-PCR of CDR3 regions were used to build the TCR beta libraries. TCRdb redid the calling of the multiplex PCR reads with MiXCR, one entry per CDR3 protein. The profile shows 600,000 to 650,000 distinct CDR3 sequences, about 15% of them singletons. Specified time point: newly diagnosed GD, antithyroid drugs for less than 3 months. Isolated PBMC RNA provided the starting material for the TCR library. The same sample was also studied in work on T cells in Graves' hyperthyroidism and ophthalmopathy. That work states: Carried out on the TCR CDR3, a first-round RT-PCR used the HTBI primer set.

This specimen was peripheral blood mononuclear cells (PBMCs), taken at new diagnosis, from a patient treated with antithyroid drugs. This sequence joins TRBV28 and TRBJ1-4; D possibly corresponds to TRBD1 (5 bases). This receptor was obtained from a woman younger than 45 with Graves disease. DNA for the CDR3: TGTGCCAGCAGTTTTGCGGGGGGGAGCGAAAAACTGTTTTTT. Protein sequence: CASSFAGGSEKLFF.